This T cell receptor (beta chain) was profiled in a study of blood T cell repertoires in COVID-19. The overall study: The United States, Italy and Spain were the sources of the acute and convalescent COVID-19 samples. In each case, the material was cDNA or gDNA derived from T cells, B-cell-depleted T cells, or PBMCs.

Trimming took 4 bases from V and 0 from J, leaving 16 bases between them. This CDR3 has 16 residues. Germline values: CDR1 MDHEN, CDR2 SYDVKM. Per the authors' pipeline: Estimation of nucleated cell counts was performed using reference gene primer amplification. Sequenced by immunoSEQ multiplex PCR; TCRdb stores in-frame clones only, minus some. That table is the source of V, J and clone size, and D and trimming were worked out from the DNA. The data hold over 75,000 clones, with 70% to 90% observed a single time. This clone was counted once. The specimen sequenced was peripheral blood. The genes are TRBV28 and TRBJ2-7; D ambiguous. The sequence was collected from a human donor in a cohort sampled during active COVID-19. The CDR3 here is CASSSRTRSSSYEQYF. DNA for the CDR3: TGTGCCAGCAGTTCCCGAACAAGATCCAGCTCCTACGAGCAGTACTTC. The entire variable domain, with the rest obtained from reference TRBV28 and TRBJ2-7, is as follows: DVKVTQSSRYLVKRTGEKVFLECVQDMDHENMFWYRQDPGLGLRLIYFSYDVKMKEKGDIPEGYSVSREKKERFSLILESASTNQTSMYLCASSSRTRSSSYEQYFGPGTRLTVT.